This T cell receptor (beta chain) was identified during a study of T cell responses to AZD1222 COVID-19 vaccine. TCRdb's copy holds only in-frame clones and misses some; the assay was immunoSEQ multiplex PCR. Of fewer than 100,000 clones listed, around 87% are singletons. This CDR3 is built from 16 residues. Germline loops: CDR1 LNHDA, CDR2 SQIVND (reference sequence). The V and J ends lost 6 bases and 6 bases, in that order; junction bases with no gene match: 11. About this clone: What it recognizes is unknown.

Study-level points and caveats: Reports indicate that nearly half of spike-specific TCRs are directed at unmutated variant regions. After the peak T cell response, and only then, were repertoires sampled. White British people made up most donors, females outnumbered males, and clonal diversity was possibly underestimated.

This TCR derives from an adult in good health. This chain joins TRBV19 and TRBJ2-1; 10 bases agree with TRBD1. The material sequenced was peripheral blood, taken on day 0 of AZD1222 vaccination. CDR3 region: CASSSTGTGERNEQFF. The CDR3 DNA reads as TGTGCCAGTAGCTCCACTGGGACAGGGGAGCGCAATGAGCAGTTCTTC.